The clone carrying this T cell receptor beta chain was seen once. What it binds is not known. The CDR3 covers 15 residues. The V segment lost 7 bases and the J segment 3 bases; nucleotides outside the gene matches: 11. CDR1 and CDR2 from the germline V gene are MDHEN and SYDVKM. Clones were read by immunoSEQ multiplex PCR, and TCRdb kept only the in-frame ones, dropping some. The sample carries 61,000 or so clones, about 80% recorded once. The data derive from a study of OX40 agonist ivuxolimab in advanced cancers. Findings and caveats of the study: Several nonresponders also turned out to have low normalized T-cell clonal expansion. The average count of expanded clones was higher among CD8+ T cells than among CD4+.

Specimen: CD4+ or CD8+ T cells sorted from blood, collected in a trial of the OX40 agonist ivuxolimab. The TCR originated in an adult with an advanced solid tumor such as melanoma, head and neck, liver or kidney cancer. The chain combines TRBV28 with TRBJ2-7; the match to TRBD2 covers 8 bases. The CDR3 here is CASMVRGAGDYEQYF. The CDR3 region has the DNA TGTGCCAGCATGGTGAGAGGAGCGGGAGACTACGAGCAGTACTTC. Filled out from reference TRBV28 and TRBJ2-7, the complete variable domain reads DVKVTQSSRYLVKRTGEKVFLECVQDMDHENMFWYRQDPGLGLRLIYFSYDVKMKEKGDIPEGYSVSREKKERFSLILESASTNQTSMYLCASMVRGAGDYEQYFGPGTRLTVT.